This T cell receptor (beta chain) was sequenced during a study of blood T cell repertoires in COVID-19. Study context: The United States, Italy and Spain provided the acute and convalescent COVID-19 samples. T cells, B-cell-depleted T cells, or PBMCs supplied cDNA or gDNA.

In the study's own analysis: Amplification with reference gene primers provided the estimates of nucleated cell counts. Assay used: immunoSEQ multiplex PCR; TCRdb lists only in-frame clones, some missing. From that table come the V and J calls and clone size; the DNA was used to work out D and trimming. The sample shows around 50,000 clones, 87% of them seen only once. The V end lost 4 bases, the J end lost 8 bases, and 5 bases lay between the germline ends. The CDR3 is made up of 11 amino acids. CDR1 SNHLY and CDR2 FYNNEI come from the germline V gene. Followed over time, Seattle patients had been enrolled while infection was active.

Sequenced input: peripheral blood. This sequence was found in an older woman with COVID-19, enrolled during active disease. J is TRBJ2-2 and V is TRBV2; D not resolved. This CDR3 reads CASSVRGELFF. The CDR3, as DNA: TGTGCCAGCAGTGTTCGGGGGGAGCTGTTTTTT.